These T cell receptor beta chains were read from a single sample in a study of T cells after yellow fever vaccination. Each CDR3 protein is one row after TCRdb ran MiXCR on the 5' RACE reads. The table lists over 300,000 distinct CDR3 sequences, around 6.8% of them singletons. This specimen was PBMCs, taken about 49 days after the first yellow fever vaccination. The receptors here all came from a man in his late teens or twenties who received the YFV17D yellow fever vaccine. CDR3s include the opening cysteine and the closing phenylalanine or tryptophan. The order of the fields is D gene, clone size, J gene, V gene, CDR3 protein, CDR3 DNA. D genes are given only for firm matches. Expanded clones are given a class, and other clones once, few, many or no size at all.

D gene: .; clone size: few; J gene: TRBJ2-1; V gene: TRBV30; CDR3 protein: CACASGWNNEQFF; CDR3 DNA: TGTGCCTGTGCATCGGGATGGAACAATGAGCAGTTCTTC
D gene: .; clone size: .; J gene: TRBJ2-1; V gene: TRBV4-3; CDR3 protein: CASSHLGAGRNEQFF; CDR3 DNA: TGCGCCAGCAGCCATCTGGGGGCAGGGAGGAATGAGCAGTTCTTC
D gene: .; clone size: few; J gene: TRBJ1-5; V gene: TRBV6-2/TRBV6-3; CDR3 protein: CASSYSTRRGQPQHF; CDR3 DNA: TGTGCCAGCAGTTACTCGACTCGGAGGGGTCAGCCCCAGCATTTT
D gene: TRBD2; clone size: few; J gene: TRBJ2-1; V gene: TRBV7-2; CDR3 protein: CASSIAGGSNEQFF; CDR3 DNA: TGTGCCAGCAGCATAGCGGGGGGGTCCAATGAGCAGTTCTTC
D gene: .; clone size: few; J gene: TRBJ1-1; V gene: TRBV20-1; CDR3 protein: CSASGNRVMNTEAFF; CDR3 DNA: TGCAGTGCTAGTGGGAACAGGGTCATGAACACTGAAGCTTTCTTT
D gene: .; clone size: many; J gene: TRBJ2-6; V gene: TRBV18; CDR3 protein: CASSPERQDIRGANVLTF; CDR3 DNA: TGTGCCAGCTCACCGGAGCGACAGGACATTAGGGGGGCCAACGTCCTGACTTTC
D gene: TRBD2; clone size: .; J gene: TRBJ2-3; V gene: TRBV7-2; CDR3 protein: CATKRLAGDKDTQYF; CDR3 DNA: TGTGCCACTAAAAGACTAGCGGGGGACAAGGATACGCAGTATTTT
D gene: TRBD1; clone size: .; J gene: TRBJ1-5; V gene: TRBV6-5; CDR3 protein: CASGRGQGSNQPQHF; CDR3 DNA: TGTGCCAGCGGGCGGGGACAGGGAAGCAATCAGCCCCAGCATTTT
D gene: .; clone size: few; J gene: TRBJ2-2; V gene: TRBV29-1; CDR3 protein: CSVTGTGELFF; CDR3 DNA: TGCAGCGTTACAGGGACCGGGGAGCTGTTTTTT
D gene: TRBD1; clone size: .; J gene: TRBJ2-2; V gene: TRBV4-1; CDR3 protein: CASSQGQGALTGELFF; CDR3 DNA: TGCGCCAGCAGCCAAGGACAGGGGGCGCTCACCGGGGAGCTGTTTTTT
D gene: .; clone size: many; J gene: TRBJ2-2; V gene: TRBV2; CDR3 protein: CASSEQGQGSGELFF; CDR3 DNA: TGTGCCAGCAGTGAACAGGGCCAGGGGTCCGGGGAGCTGTTTTTT
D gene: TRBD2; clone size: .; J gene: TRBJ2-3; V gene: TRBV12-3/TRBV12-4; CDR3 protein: CASSWAPGLAGADTQYF; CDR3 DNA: TGTGCCAGCAGTTGGGCACCGGGACTAGCGGGTGCAGATACGCAGTATTTT
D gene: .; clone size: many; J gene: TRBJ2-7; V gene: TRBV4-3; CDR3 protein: CASSQTTAPTYEQYF; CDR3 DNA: TGCGCCAGCAGCCAAACAACGGCTCCAACCTACGAGCAGTACTTC
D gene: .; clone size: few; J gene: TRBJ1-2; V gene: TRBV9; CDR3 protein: CASSPGAGQGYGYTF; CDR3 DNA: TGTGCCAGCAGCCCCGGGGCGGGGCAGGGCTATGGCTACACCTTC
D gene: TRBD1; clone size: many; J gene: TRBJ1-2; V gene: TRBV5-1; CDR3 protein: CASSTGDRDGYTF; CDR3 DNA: TGCGCCAGCAGCACAGGGGACCGGGATGGCTACACCTTC